These 23 T cell receptor beta chains share one sample of origin, sequenced in a study of blood T cell repertoires in COVID-19. Here immunoSEQ multiplex PCR was the method, and the copy in TCRdb shows in-frame clones only, minus some. This sample has some 110,000 clones; approximately 80% occur once, and the top ten carry 5.5% to 7%. What was sequenced was peripheral blood. The receptors derive from a man between 65 and 85 years old with acute or convalescent COVID-19.

The chain has TRBV7-3 and TRBJ1-1, with D uncertain. CDR1 and CDR2 from the germline V gene are SGHTA and FQGTGA. The V end was cut by 2 bases, the J end by 7 bases, with 11 bases between. This CDR3 region has 13 residues. The CDR3 DNA reads TGTGCCAGCAGCTTAGGGCCAGCAGGTGAAGCTTTCTTT. This encodes CASSLGPAGEAFF.

The chain carries TRBV24-1 and TRBJ2-1; TRBD2 aligns across 12 bases. This CDR3 is built from 16 residues. Looked up from germline, CDR1 is KGHDR and CDR2 is SFDVKD. The ends lost 3 bases at V and 10 bases at J; junction bases unmatched: 9. DNA of the CDR3: TGTGCCACCAGTGATCAGACTAGCGGGAGAAATAAGGAGCAGTTCTTC. Protein product: CATSDQTSGRNKEQFF.

The V call is TRBV21-1, the J call TRBJ1-6; the table's D call, TRBD1, has no DNA check behind it. TRBV21-1 is tagged as a pseudogene. CDR3 size: 16 residues. As DNA, the CDR3 is TGTGCCAGCAATTGGGACAGGGACAGTTATAATTCACCCCTCCACTTT. Translating gives CASNWDRDSYNSPLHF.

The gene calls are TRBV6-5 and TRBJ2-1, with 8 bases lining up with TRBD2. CDR1 is MNHEY and CDR2 is SVGAGI in the germline V gene. J was trimmed by 8 bases and V by 5 bases; bases with no gene match: 5. The CDR3 has 13 amino acids. DNA for the CDR3: TGTGCCAGCAGTCTAGCGGGCTCCCATGAGCAGTTCTTC. Residues: CASSLAGSHEQFF.

V is TRBV9 and J is TRBJ2-7; 8 positions agree with TRBD2. V gave up 1 base and J gave up 6 bases; unmatched junction bases: 6. Germline lookup yields CDR1 SGDLS and CDR2 YYNGEE. The CDR3 loop spans 14 amino acids. CDR3 sequence: CASSVSGRLAEQYF. In DNA form, the CDR3 reads TGTGCCAGCAGCGTAAGCGGGAGACTGGCCGAGCAGTACTTC.

This clone was detected only a few times. This rearrangement joins TRBV5-8 to TRBJ2-5; no clear D gene. Germline V lookup: CDR1 SGHTS, CDR2 YDEGEE. CDR3 size: 14 residues. V dropped 0 bases and J dropped 2 bases, with 8 bases sitting between them. This CDR3 is CASSLGARQETQYF. The CDR3 bases are TGTGCCAGCAGCTTGGGGGCCAGACAAGAGACCCAGTACTTC.

The genes are TRBV4-1 and TRBJ2-5, with 8 bases that match TRBD1. With 3 bases clipped from V and 4 bases from J, the junction kept 4 bases outside the gene matches. The CDR3 spans 14 residues. CDR1 is MGHRA and CDR2 is YSYEKL in the germline V gene. The CDR3 sequence is CASSQMTGVETQYF. CDR3 DNA: TGCGCCAGCAGCCAGATGACAGGGGTAGAGACCCAGTACTTC.

The chain recombines TRBV6-6 with TRBJ1-6; D remains ambiguous. Germline values: CDR1 MNHNY, CDR2 SVGAGI (reference sequence). Trimming took off 6 bases at V and 13 bases at J, with 19 bases between the two ends. The CDR3 extends over 14 amino acids. The CDR3 reads CASRTGAQMDPLHF. The CDR3 DNA reads TGTGCCAGCAGGACGGGAGCCCAAATGGATCCCCTCCACTTT.

The chain is built from TRBV6-2 or TRBV6-3 and TRBJ1-1; D ambiguous. V was clipped by 6 bases and J by 1 base, with 18 bases between them. Looked up from germline, CDR1 is MNHEY and CDR2 is SVGEGT. The CDR3 is 16 residues long. CDR3 DNA: TGTGCCAGCAGCCCTCTCGGACGGGGAGCGAACACTGAAGCTTTCTTT. Translating gives CASSPLGRGANTEAFF.

In its sample, this clone was seen once. This chain joins TRBV9 and TRBJ2-3, with D tentatively TRBD2 (6 bases). The CDR3 contains 18 residues. Trimming took 0 bases from V and 2 from J, leaving 19 bases between them. Looked up from germline, CDR1 is SGDLS and CDR2 is YYNGEE. CDR3 residues: CASSVEGGGGPLTDTQYF. CDR3 bases: TGTGCCAGCAGCGTAGAAGGTGGGGGAGGCCCTCTCACAGATACGCAGTATTTT.

The chain is built from TRBV7-3 and TRBJ2-4; D gene unclear. The V end was cut by 0 bases, the J end by 8 bases, with 8 bases between. The CDR3 contains 13 residues. Germline values: CDR1 SGHTA, CDR2 FQGTGA. CDR3 in amino acids: CASSLTRGDIQYF. CDR3 nucleotide sequence: TGTGCCAGCAGCTTAACAAGAGGTGACATTCAGTACTTC. The full variable domain, in which reference TRBV7-3 and TRBJ2-4 provide the parts outside the CDR3, is GAGVSQTPSNKVTEKGKYVELRCDPISGHTALYWYRQSLGQGPEFLIYFQGTGAADDSGLPNDRFFAVRPEGSVSTLKIQRTERGDSAVYLCASSLTRGDIQYFGAGTRLSVL.

The gene calls are TRBV7-3 and TRBJ2-2, with D tentatively TRBD2 (5 bases). Germline CDR1 and CDR2: SGHTA and FQGTGA. CDR3 size: 16 residues. The germline V and J ends were trimmed by 2 bases and 1 base, with 11 bases remaining between them. The CDR3 protein is CASSLQPSQNTGELFF. CDR3 nucleotide sequence: TGTGCCAGCAGCTTACAGCCTAGCCAGAACACCGGGGAGCTGTTTTTT.

J is TRBJ1-5 and V is TRBV18; possible D gene TRBD1, 6 bases. The germline V gene has CDR1 KGHSH and CDR2 LQKENI. The length of the CDR3 is 14 residues. V was clipped by 5 bases and J by 4 bases, with 12 bases between them. CDR3 in DNA: TGTGCCAGCTCAGCAGGGGAAACGAATCAGCCCCAGCATTTT. This translates into CASSAGETNQPQHF.

This clone was counted once. This rearrangement joins TRBV2 to TRBJ1-2; D gene unclear. The V end was cut by 5 bases, the J end by 8 bases, with 15 bases between. CDR1 SNHLY and CDR2 FYNNEI come from the germline V gene. The CDR3 contains 13 residues. In DNA form, the CDR3 reads TGTGCCAGCAGTTACGGATGGAGGGAGGGCTACACCTTC. This sequence encodes CASSYGWREGYTF.

The chain recombines TRBV10-2 with TRBJ2-7; 7 nucleotides agree with TRBD1. Trimming cost V 7 bases and J 0 bases; bases outside gene matches: 3. Per the germline V gene, CDR1 is WSHSY and CDR2 is SAAADI. The CDR3 consists of 13 residues. The CDR3 loop is CASTPGGSYEQYF. The DNA of the CDR3 is TGCGCCAGCACCCCAGGGGGCTCCTACGAGCAGTACTTC.

V gene TRBV4-3 combines with J gene TRBJ1-5; D ambiguous. V gave up 0 bases and J gave up 5 bases, with 5 bases separating them. Germline values: CDR1 LGHNA, CDR2 YSLEER. This CDR3 spans 13 amino acids. CDR3 loop: CASSQDLHQPQHF. CDR3 bases: TGCGCCAGCAGCCAAGATCTCCATCAGCCCCAGCATTTT.

CDR3 sequence: CASSQGHLETQYF. CDR3 bases: TGTGCCAGCAGCCAGGGACACTTAGAGACCCAGTACTTC. The chain carries TRBV14 and TRBJ2-5, with D tentatively TRBD1 (6 bases). Trimming took 3 bases from V and 4 from J, leaving 9 bases between them. CDR1 is SGHDN, CDR2 FVKESK, per germline. CDR3 length: 13 residues.

This clone was seen only a few times. The V and J genes are TRBV5-1 and TRBJ2-7; 7 bases line up with TRBD2. This CDR3 has 14 amino acids. The junction had 4 bases not matched to a gene; V was cut back by 3 bases and J by 1 base. Germline V gene sequence: CDR1 SGHRS, CDR2 YFSETQ. This chain's CDR3 is CASSSRTSSYEQYF. The CDR3 nucleotides are TGCGCCAGCAGCTCCCGGACTAGTTCCTACGAGCAGTACTTC.

V and J are TRBV7-8 and TRBJ1-3, with D maybe TRBD1 (5 bases). The CDR3 is made up of 15 amino acids. Trimming removed 3 bases from V and 8 bases from J, with 17 bases in between. Looked up from germline, CDR1 is SGHVS and CDR2 is FQNEAQ. The DNA for the CDR3 is TGTGCCAGCAGCTTTCCGGGACTCTTTGGGGACACCATATATTTT. Translated, it gives CASSFPGLFGDTIYF.

V and J are TRBV11-3 and TRBJ2-7; D is unclear. CDR3 length: 15 amino acids. V was pared by 3 bases and J by 0 bases, with 12 bases between. CDR1 and CDR2 (germline): SGHNT, YENEEA. DNA of the CDR3: TGTGCCAGCAGCTTGTTATCCGGGTCCTCCTACGAGCAGTACTTC. This translates into CASSLLSGSSYEQYF.

The chain recombines TRBV18 with TRBJ1-1; D not resolved. Trimming cost V 2 bases and J 2 bases, with 15 bases left between them. Looked up from germline, CDR1 is KGHSH and CDR2 is LQKENI. The CDR3 length is 16 residues. CDR3 nucleotide sequence: TGTGCCAGCTCACCAAATTCCCAGAGACTAAACACTGAAGCTTTCTTT. Its translation: CASSPNSQRLNTEAFF.

The chain uses TRBV5-6 and TRBJ2-3; possible D gene TRBD2, 6 bases. Per the germline V gene, CDR1 is SGHDT and CDR2 is YYEEEE. V was pared by 4 bases and J by 6 bases, with 12 bases between. The CDR3 is 13 amino acids. CDR3 sequence (DNA): TGTGCCAGCAGCCATCCCCGGGGGGATACGCAGTATTTT. Residues: CASSHPRGDTQYF.

This chain links TRBV5-1 with TRBJ2-7; 7 bases are shared with TRBD1. After removal of 4 bases from V and 2 bases from J, the junction contained 9 bases not matched to a gene. This CDR3 region has 15 residues. Germline values: CDR1 SGHRS, CDR2 YFSETQ. The CDR3 sequence is CASSPQIGQAYEQYF. The CDR3 DNA is TGCGCCAGCAGCCCCCAGATCGGACAGGCCTACGAGCAGTACTTC.